The rows below give T cell receptor beta chains drawn from one sample of a study of T cells in Graves' hyperthyroidism and ophthalmopathy. MiXCR, applied by TCRdb to the multiplex PCR reads, yields one record per CDR3 protein. This table has about 560,000 distinct CDR3 sequences, around 17% appearing once. Sequencing input: blood. These receptors were collected from a woman between 18 and 29 years old with Graves' hyperthyroidism. The CDR3 runs from the conserved cysteine through the conserved F or W. The D gene is left open where the match is weak.

TRBJ1-1,.,TRBV10-3,CAISESWGAEAFF
TRBJ2-5,.,TRBV10-3,CAISESVVGETQYF
TRBJ1-1,TRBD1,TRBV19,CASSGRGPTEAFF
TRBJ1-1,.,TRBV6-5,CASSYSGGYTEAFF
TRBJ2-7,.,TRBV20-1,CSAPTAGTPSYYEQYF
TRBJ2-5,.,TRBV12-3/TRBV12-4,CASRVGAGGVQETQYF
TRBJ1-6,.,TRBV12-3/TRBV12-4,CASSLGRYNSPLHF
TRBJ2-3,TRBD2,TRBV30,CAGVPAGNTDTQYF
TRBJ1-5,.,TRBV20-1,CSAREIGSSNQPQHF
TRBJ1-4,.,TRBV4-3,CASSQETALGEKLFF
TRBJ1-2,.,TRBV7-2,CASSLSQGGGYTF
TRBJ2-3,.,TRBV20-1,CSARDRRGTYTDTQYF
TRBJ1-5,TRBD1,TRBV20-1,CSASTGVNQPQHF
TRBJ1-2,TRBD1,TRBV6-2/TRBV6-3,CASKTGPYGYTF
TRBJ1-5,.,TRBV10-3,CAISESTGGSFGQPQHF
TRBJ2-1,.,TRBV20-1,CSAPQANEQFF
TRBJ2-1,.,TRBV7-4,CASSLGRQGRNGRHFSEQFF
TRBJ1-4,.,TRBV28,CASSFTSLGEKLFF